These T cell receptor beta chains were read from a single sample in a study of T cells in Graves' hyperthyroidism and ophthalmopathy. TCRdb recomputed calls from the multiplex PCR reads with MiXCR, one row per CDR3 protein. The table shows about 700,000 distinct CDR3 sequences, with nearly 45% occurring only once. The sequenced sample was peripheral blood or thyroid tissue (not recorded which). The origin of the receptors is an adult man with Graves' disease, either hyperthyroidism or ophthalmopathy (not recorded which). CDR3s include the opening cysteine and the closing phenylalanine or tryptophan. D genes are given only for firm matches. Not every row has a clone size; where given, it reads once, few, many or a size class.

V	J	size	D	CDR3	DNA
TRBV12-3/TRBV12-4	TRBJ2-5	NA	NA	CASSPRDQTQYF	TGTGCCAGCAGTCCCCGGGACCAGACCCAGTACTTC
TRBV28	TRBJ1-6	NA	NA	CASSFQDNSPLHF	TGTGCCAGCAGTTTCCAGGATAATTCACCCCTCCACTTT
TRBV7-8	TRBJ2-7	few	NA	CASSLAQGIEQYF	TGTGCCAGCAGCTTAGCCCAGGGAATCGAGCAGTACTTC
TRBV5-1	TRBJ2-7	NA	NA	CASSLGHRDSYEQYF	TGCGCCAGCAGCTTGGGCCACAGGGACTCCTACGAGCAGTACTTC
TRBV19	TRBJ1-1	NA	NA	CASSMGPDRTNTEAFF	TGTGCCAGTAGTATGGGTCCGGACAGAACGAACACTGAAGCTTTCTTT
TRBV2	TRBJ1-5	few	TRBD1	CASRVHGTDNQPQHF	TGTGCCAGCAGGGTCCACGGGACAGACAATCAGCCCCAGCATTTT
TRBV7-9	TRBJ2-5	NA	NA	CASSRRAGVRPQYF	TGTGCCAGCAGCCGTCGGGCAGGGGTGAGGCCCCAGTACTTC
TRBV7-9	TRBJ2-7	once	TRBD1	CASSFRDRTAYEQYF	TGTGCCAGCAGCTTCCGGGACAGGACAGCCTACGAGCAGTACTTC
TRBV2	TRBJ2-7	few	NA	CASSFISASSYEQYF	TGTGCCAGCAGTTTCATTAGCGCTAGCTCCTACGAGCAGTACTTC
TRBV6-5	TRBJ2-2	NA	TRBD2	CASSSTGTSNTGELFF	TGTGCCAGCAGTTCGACCGGGACTAGTAACACCGGGGAGCTGTTTTTT